This TCR beta chain was profiled in a study of T cells in Graves' hyperthyroidism and ophthalmopathy. In the study overall: Blood from the periphery was taken at initial diagnosis, before any treatment. Points from the study as a whole: Median prediction lead before ophthalmopathy onset was 5 to 7 months with the model. Researchers found most expanded thyroid clonotypes above 0.001 in blood as well.

Template material for amplifying TCR beta CDR3 regions consisted of RNA transcripts. First-round RT-PCR targeting the TCR CDR3 was performed with the HTBI primer set. TCRdb reprocessed the multiplex PCR reads via MiXCR and lists one record per CDR3 protein. The sample contains around 600,000 distinct CDR3 sequences, approximately 15% of which appear only once. Trimming left V 2 bases short and J 4 bases short, with 14 bases between. CDR1 and CDR2 (germline): LGHDT, YNNKEL (reference sequence). This CDR3 has 15 amino acids. In this sample, this clonotype turned up many times. Its antigen is still unknown.

V is TRBV3-1 and J is TRBJ2-5; unclear D gene. This receptor was obtained from a young woman with Graves' ophthalmopathy. The material sequenced was blood. CDR3 residues: CASSQYETEGETQYF. The CDR3 DNA reads as TGTGCCAGCAGCCAATACGAGACTGAAGGAGAGACCCAGTACTTC.